The 12 T cell receptor beta chains reported below all come from one sample, sequenced in a study of T cell responses to AZD1222 COVID-19 vaccine. TCRdb's copy holds only in-frame clones and misses some; the assay was immunoSEQ multiplex PCR. The table shows 140,000 to 150,000 clones, with about 92% occurring only once. The sequencing used peripheral blood, collected after recovery from COVID-19. These receptor sequences come from an adult who had recovered from COVID-19.

V usage is TRBV7-3 and J usage is TRBJ2-3; 11 nucleotides align to TRBD2. The V segment lost 5 bases and the J segment 1 base; nucleotides outside the gene matches: 5. CDR3 length equals 16 residues. Germline V gene lookup returns CDR1 SGHTA and CDR2 FQGTGA. CDR3 sequence reads: CASSPKTSGGTDTQYF. The CDR3 nucleotides are TGTGCCAGCAGCCCCAAGACTAGCGGGGGCACAGATACGCAGTATTTT.

This chain uses TRBV5-1 with TRBJ2-7; TRBD2 aligns across 11 bases. V trimming: 4 bases; J trimming: 0 bases; junction bases outside the gene matches: 15. The germline V gene encodes CDR1 SGHRS and CDR2 YFSETQ. CDR3 length: 19 residues. The CDR3 is CASSLLGGLADPDSYEQYF. The CDR3, as DNA: TGCGCCAGCAGCCTCTTGGGGGGACTAGCGGACCCCGACTCCTACGAGCAGTACTTC.

V gene TRBV24-1 combines with J gene TRBJ2-1; 10 bases are shared with TRBD2. The germline V gene encodes CDR1 KGHDR and CDR2 SFDVKD. J lost 5 bases, V lost 0 bases, and 3 bases had no gene match. The CDR3 is 16 amino acids. The CDR3 loop is CATSDLGTSVDNEQFF. The CDR3 region has the DNA TGTGCCACCAGTGATTTGGGGACTAGCGTAGACAATGAGCAGTTCTTC.

CDR3 region: CASSPRQTANYGYTF. The CDR3 region has the DNA TGTGCCAGCAGCCCAAGACAGACAGCTAACTATGGCTACACCTTC. The V call is TRBV9, the J call TRBJ1-2; maybe TRBD1 (5 bases). Germline assignment: CDR1 SGDLS and CDR2 YYNGEE. This CDR3 has 15 residues. V lost 4 bases, J lost 0 bases, and 13 bases lay in between.

The rearrangement uses TRBV28 and TRBJ2-7; 9 nucleotides match TRBD1. The germline gives CDR1 MDHEN, CDR2 SYDVKM. This CDR3 contains 15 residues. After removal of 6 bases from V and 5 bases from J, the junction contained 11 bases not matched to a gene. CDR3 residues: CASRTLGTGRNEQYF. The DNA for the CDR3 is TGTGCCAGCAGAACCCTAGGGACAGGGAGGAACGAGCAGTACTTC.

The chain has TRBV19 and TRBJ2-3, with 7 bases matching TRBD2. This CDR3 has 18 residues. The germline V gene has CDR1 LNHDA and CDR2 SQIVND (reference sequence). The V segment lost 2 bases and the J segment 0 bases; nucleotides outside the gene matches: 11. The CDR3 DNA reads TGTGCCAGTAGTATAACAATCTCGGGAGGTGCTAGCACAGATACGCAGTATTTT. It encodes CASSITISGGASTDTQYF.

The chain uses TRBV27 and TRBJ1-5, with D possibly being TRBD1 (5 bases). The CDR3 extends over 16 amino acids. Germline CDR1 and CDR2: MNHEY and SMNVEV (reference sequence). Trimming stripped 6 bases from V and 0 bases from J, with 15 bases between. Here the CDR3 reads CASSPDSGFSNQPQHF. The CDR3 coding sequence is TGTGCCAGCAGCCCTGATTCAGGGTTTAGCAATCAGCCCCAGCATTTT.

V gene TRBV19 combines with J gene TRBJ2-1; D gene unclear. The CDR3 spans 15 residues. From germline, CDR1 is LNHDA and CDR2 SQIVND (reference sequence). Between the trimmed V and J ends, which lost 5 bases and 3 bases, there was a span of 14 bases. The CDR3 nucleotides read TGTGCCAGTAGTCCCCGCGGCCCTATCTACAATGAGCAGTTCTTC. Protein: CASSPRGPIYNEQFF. Combining the CDR3 with reference TRBV19 and TRBJ2-1 gives the whole variable domain DGGITQSPKYLFRKEGQNVTLSCEQNLNHDAMYWYRQDPGQGLRLIYYSQIVNDFQKGDIAEGYSVSREKKESFPLTVTSAQKNPTAFYLCASSPRGPIYNEQFFGPGTRLTVL.

Comments on this clone: The junction departs from germline at one end; a sequencing error may be responsible. The J gene is TRBJ2-5, the V gene TRBV3-1 (or the pseudogene TRBV3-2), with D hard to call. The CDR3 extends over 13 amino acids. The germline gives CDR1 LGHDT, CDR2 YNNKEL (reference sequence). The DNA for the CDR3 is TGTGCCAGCAGCCAAGAACCGAAGGGTGCTGGGGACTTC. This translates into CASSQEPKGAGDF.

The rearrangement uses TRBV5-6 and TRBJ2-7; D not certain. CDR3 length: 14 amino acids. V lost 2 bases and J 2 bases, leaving 11 bases between the germline ends. Germline CDR1 and CDR2: SGHDT and YYEEEE. CDR3 sequence (DNA): TGTGCCAGCAGCTTCCGGTCAGTTACCTACGAGCAGTACTTC. It specifies CASSFRSVTYEQYF.

The chain has TRBV4-1 and TRBJ2-2, with 8 nucleotides matching TRBD1. The CDR3 covers 17 residues. CDR1 is MGHRA, CDR2 YSYEKL, per germline. The J segment lost 1 base and the V segment lost 4 bases, leaving 8 bases of the junction unmatched. DNA for the CDR3: TGCGCCAGCAGCCTTTTAGAGACAGGGGAGAACACCGGGGAGCTGTTTTTT. This gives the protein CASSLLETGENTGELFF.

The V call is TRBV24-1, the J call TRBJ1-3; the D is unclear. Germline CDR1 is KGHDR and CDR2 is SFDVKD. CDR3 length: 16 amino acids. Trimming removed 4 bases at V and 0 bases at J, with 12 bases between. This CDR3 is CATSDPTEPSGNTIYF. Here the CDR3 DNA reads TGTGCCACCAGTGACCCGACGGAACCCTCTGGAAACACCATATATTTT.